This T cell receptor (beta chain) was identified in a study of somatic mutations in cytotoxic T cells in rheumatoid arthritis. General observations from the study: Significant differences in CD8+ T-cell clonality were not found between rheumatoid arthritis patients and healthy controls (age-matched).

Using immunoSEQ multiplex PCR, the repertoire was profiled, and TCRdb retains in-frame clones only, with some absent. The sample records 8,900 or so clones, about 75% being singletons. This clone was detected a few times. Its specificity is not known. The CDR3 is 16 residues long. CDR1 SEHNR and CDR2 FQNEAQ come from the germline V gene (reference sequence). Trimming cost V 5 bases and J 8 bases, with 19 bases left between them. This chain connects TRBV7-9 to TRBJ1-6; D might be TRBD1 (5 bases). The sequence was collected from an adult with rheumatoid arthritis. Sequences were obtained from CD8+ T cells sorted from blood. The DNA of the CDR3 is TGTGCCAGCAGCACTGGTTCGGCAGGGCTATATTCACCCCTCCACTTT. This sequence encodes CASSTGSAGLYSPLHF.